Listed here are 5 T cell receptor beta chains from one sample, sequenced in a study of blood T cell repertoires in COVID-19. Libraries were prepared by immunoSEQ multiplex PCR; TCRdb keeps only in-frame clonotypes and omits some of them. The sample has roughly 500,000 clones; approximately 89% are singletons. Sequenced input: peripheral blood. The receptor source for this set is a man in his late teens or twenties with COVID-19, enrolled during active disease.

The chain recombines TRBV7-9 with TRBJ2-3; D uncertain. The CDR3 covers 13 residues. The germline V gene encodes CDR1 SEHNR and CDR2 FQNEAQ (reference sequence). V lost 5 bases and J 2 bases, leaving 8 bases between the germline ends. This CDR3 reads CASSPRVTDTQYF. In DNA form, the CDR3 reads TGTGCCAGCAGCCCCCGGGTCACAGATACGCAGTATTTT.

The chain is built from TRBV9 and TRBJ2-7, with TRBD2 matching 12 bases. Germline V CDR1 and CDR2: SGDLS, YYNGEE. This CDR3 comprises 14 residues. J lost 7 bases, V lost 0 bases, and 2 bases had no gene match. CDR3 nucleotide sequence: TGTGCCAGCAGCGTAGGACTAGCGGGAGTTGAGCAGTACTTC. It encodes CASSVGLAGVEQYF.

V gene TRBV5-5 combines with J gene TRBJ1-1; no firm D call. The germline V and J ends were trimmed by 0 bases and 6 bases, with 6 bases remaining between them. The CDR3 spans 12 residues. Per the germline V gene, CDR1 is SGHKS and CDR2 is YYEKEE (reference sequence). The CDR3 loop is CASSLVTAEAFF. CDR3 nucleotide sequence: TGTGCCAGCAGCTTGGTTACAGCTGAAGCTTTCTTT.

The V and J genes are TRBV10-2 and TRBJ2-6; TRBD2 is a possible D gene (5 bases). The CDR3 loop spans 18 amino acids. CDR1 is WSHSY and CDR2 is SAAADI in the germline V gene. The V gene lost 0 bases and the J gene lost 2 bases, with 14 bases spanning the gap. Here the CDR3 reads CASSESWGELAGANVLTF. CDR3 bases: TGCGCCAGCAGTGAGTCGTGGGGAGAACTCGCTGGGGCCAACGTCCTGACTTTC.

The genes are TRBV7-8 and TRBJ1-2; no reliable D call. The length of the CDR3 is 16 residues. V was pared by 5 bases and J by 3 bases, with 19 bases between. From germline, CDR1 is SGHVS and CDR2 FQNEAQ. The DNA of the CDR3 is TGTGCCAGCAGCCCCGGCACCGGACTACCTTACTATGGCTACACCTTC. Amino acid sequence: CASSPGTGLPYYGYTF.